This T cell receptor beta chain was captured by sequencing in a study of T-cell reconstitution after alpha-beta-depleted transplantation in children. Whole-study results and caveats: Once a year had passed after transplant, T-cell counts and diversity came mostly from newly produced T cells. About two months after transplant, alpha-beta T cells reportedly came from several hundred expanded graft clones.

Construction of the TCRbeta library involved unique molecular identifiers. TCRdb fed the PCR reads into MiXCR, producing one record per CDR3 protein. The sample holds fewer than 550,000 distinct CDR3 sequences, about 17% seen once. A few counts support this clonotype. Its antigen is not identified. The CDR3 has 13 residues. Per germline, CDR1 SGHDT and CDR2 YYEEEE. V was trimmed by 5 bases and J by 5 bases, leaving 13 bases between them. The TCR was taken from a boy in the first two years of life who had a stem cell transplant for Wiskott-Aldrich syndrome, so the T cells may come from the graft donor. This chain links TRBV5-6 with TRBJ1-1, with a weak D call TRBD1 (5 bases). Sequences were derived from PBMCs, mostly from graft donor cells, sampled 360 days after TCRalphabeta/CD19-depleted stem cell transplant. CDR3: CASRRGEWTEAFF. In DNA, the CDR3 is TGTGCCAGCAGAAGGGGCGAGTGGACTGAAGCTTTCTTT.